This is a list of T cell receptor beta chains from one sample in a study of early T cells in non-severe SARS-CoV-2 infection. MiXCR, run by TCRdb on the 5' RACE reads, gives a single entry per CDR3 protein. The data show fewer than 35,000 distinct CDR3 sequences, 4.4% seen once. Sequencing was performed on whole blood. The receptors come from an adult who was a healthcare worker with PCR-confirmed SARS-CoV-2 infection or an uninfected control (not recorded which). CDR3s include the opening cysteine and the closing phenylalanine or tryptophan. Fields, in order: V gene, J gene, D gene, clone size, CDR3 protein, CDR3 DNA. D genes are given only for firm matches. Not all rows give a size; the values are once, few, many and, for expanded clones, a class.

TRBV20-1	TRBJ2-5	TRBD1	many	CSASGTAQETQYF	TGCAGTGCCTCAGGGACAGCCCAAGAGACCCAGTACTTC
TRBV28	TRBJ2-3	.	many	CASSFLDGGPAGTQYF	TGTGCCAGCAGTTTCCTGGACGGAGGACCGGCGGGTACGCAGTATTTT
TRBV9	TRBJ2-3	.	many	CASSVGMPSTDTQYF	TGTGCCAGCAGCGTAGGTATGCCAAGCACAGATACGCAGTATTTT
TRBV6-2/TRBV6-3	TRBJ2-1	TRBD2	.	CASSYSTSGPNNEQFF	TGTGCCAGCAGTTACTCGACTAGCGGCCCAAACAATGAGCAGTTCTTC
TRBV12-5	TRBJ2-4	.	many	CASGLLGAKNIQYF	TGTGCTAGTGGTTTGCTGGGAGCCAAAAACATTCAGTACTTC
TRBV27	TRBJ1-5	.	.	CASSLHGGNQPQHF	TGTGCCAGCAGTTTACATGGGGGAAATCAGCCCCAGCATTTT
TRBV6-5	TRBJ1-2	.	many	CASSPSQGRYGYTF	TGTGCCAGCAGTCCATCACAGGGACGGTATGGCTACACCTTC
TRBV7-9	TRBJ1-1	.	many	CASSWDNTEAFF	TGTGCCAGCAGCTGGGATAACACTGAAGCTTTCTTT
TRBV6-4	TRBJ2-2	TRBD1	many	CASSDKRQGETGELFF	TGTGCCAGCAGTGACAAGAGACAGGGGGAAACCGGGGAGCTGTTTTTT
TRBV12-3/TRBV12-4	TRBJ2-1	.	many	CASSFGNEQFF	TGTGCCAGCAGTTTTGGAAATGAGCAGTTCTTC
TRBV7-9	TRBJ1-5	.	many	CASSLEGQPQHF	TGTGCCAGCAGCTTGGAAGGTCAGCCCCAGCATTTT
TRBV12-3/TRBV12-4	TRBJ2-1	.	many	CASSYKYNEQFF	TGTGCCAGCAGTTATAAATACAATGAGCAGTTCTTC
TRBV12-3/TRBV12-4	TRBJ2-1	.	many	CASSGSLSSYNEQFF	TGTGCCAGCAGTGGGAGCCTGAGCTCCTACAATGAGCAGTTCTTC
TRBV5-4	TRBJ2-3	TRBD2	many	CASSLIAGGPTDTQYF	TGTGCCAGCAGCTTGATAGCGGGAGGGCCCACAGATACGCAGTATTTT
TRBV20-1	TRBJ2-3	.	many	CSAKRSWETDTQYF	TGCAGTGCAAAGAGATCTTGGGAAACAGATACGCAGTATTTT
TRBV24-1	TRBJ2-3	TRBD1	.	CATSDLPSSGQGNTDTQYF	TGTGCCACCAGTGATTTACCGTCTTCGGGACAGGGGAACACAGATACGCAGTATTTT
TRBV5-1	TRBJ2-7	.	many	CASSPNLATTYEQYF	TGCGCCAGCAGCCCGAATCTAGCTACCACCTACGAGCAGTACTTC
TRBV5-1	TRBJ2-2	TRBD1	many	CASSSGTETGELFF	TGCGCCAGCAGCTCCGGGACAGAAACCGGGGAGCTGTTTTTT
TRBV18	TRBJ1-2	TRBD1	many	CASSPLDRDYGYTF	TGTGCCAGCTCACCGTTGGACAGGGACTATGGCTACACCTTC
TRBV6-1	TRBJ2-7	.	few	CASSMGSLNEQYF	TGTGCCAGCAGTATGGGATCGCTTAACGAGCAGTACTTC
TRBV6-2/TRBV6-3	TRBJ2-3	TRBD2	.	CASSYGIAGGFSVAGDTQYF	TGTGCCAGCAGTTACGGGATAGCGGGAGGCTTTTCGGTTGCCGGAGATACGCAGTATTTT
TRBV18	TRBJ1-1	TRBD1	many	CASSPQGATNTEAFF	TGTGCCAGCTCACCACAGGGGGCGACGAACACTGAAGCTTTCTTT
TRBV19	TRBJ1-4	.	many	CASKTGTFNEKLFF	TGTGCCAGTAAGACCGGGACATTTAATGAAAAACTGTTTTTT
TRBV6-7	TRBJ2-7	TRBD1	many	CASSYEKLWTGVITYEQYF	TGTGCCAGCAGTTACGAGAAACTTTGGACAGGGGTAATTACCTACGAGCAGTACTTC
TRBV29-1	TRBJ2-1	.	many	CSVERDNSYNEQFF	TGCAGCGTTGAGCGGGACAATTCCTACAATGAGCAGTTCTTC
TRBV7-8	TRBJ2-3	TRBD2	many	CASTLAGVIDTQYF	TGTGCCAGCACCCTAGCGGGAGTTATAGATACGCAGTATTTT
TRBV6-4	TRBJ2-3	.	many	CASSASSSTDTQYF	TGTGCCAGCAGTGCTAGTTCTAGCACAGATACGCAGTATTTT
TRBV27	TRBJ2-3	TRBD1	medium-sized	CASSFRPGQYFPDTQYF	TGTGCCAGCAGTTTCCGACCGGGACAGTATTTCCCAGATACGCAGTATTTT
TRBV20-1	TRBJ2-5	.	many	CSARGSHSPETQYF	TGCAGTGCTAGAGGTTCACATAGCCCGGAGACCCAGTACTTC
TRBV25-1	TRBJ2-1	.	many	CASSEEFSSNEQFF	TGTGCCAGCAGTGAAGAGTTTAGCAGTAATGAGCAGTTCTTC
TRBV6-1	TRBJ2-1	TRBD2	many	CASNQPGLANNEQFF	TGTGCCAGCAATCAGCCGGGACTAGCGAACAATGAGCAGTTCTTC
TRBV20-1	TRBJ2-1	.	medium-sized	CSAKVRDMDYNEQFF	TGCAGTGCTAAGGTCCGGGACATGGACTACAATGAGCAGTTCTTC
TRBV20-1	TRBJ2-1	TRBD2	many	CSAGPGLAWGVGNEQFF	TGCAGTGCTGGACCGGGACTAGCTTGGGGGGTTGGTAATGAGCAGTTCTTC
TRBV20-1	TRBJ2-5	TRBD1	few	CSAIQGARETQYF	TGCAGTGCTATACAGGGGGCTAGGGAGACCCAGTACTTC
TRBV7-9	TRBJ2-1	TRBD2	many	CASSSPLAGGFRDEQFF	TGTGCCAGCAGCTCACCCCTGGCGGGAGGTTTCCGGGATGAGCAGTTCTTC
TRBV4-2	TRBJ2-1	TRBD2	many	CASSQERGRAFNEQFF	TGTGCCAGCAGCCAAGAACGCGGGAGGGCCTTCAATGAGCAGTTCTTC
TRBV12-3/TRBV12-4	TRBJ2-7	.	few	CASSQNWGSSYEQYF	TGTGCCAGCAGTCAAAACTGGGGCAGCTCCTACGAGCAGTACTTC
TRBV9	TRBJ2-3	.	.	CASSVARLEGTQYF	TGTGCCAGCAGCGTAGCCCGCCTCGAGGGTACGCAGTATTTT
TRBV4-2	TRBJ2-1	TRBD2	many	CASSFRLAGEYNEQFF	TGTGCCAGCAGCTTTCGTCTAGCGGGAGAATACAATGAGCAGTTCTTC
TRBV7-2	TRBJ1-2	.	many	CASSQHLTGSKGYTF	TGTGCCAGCAGCCAACATCTTACAGGGTCTAAGGGCTACACCTTC
TRBV7-8	TRBJ2-6	.	many	CASSLAFGSQPSGANVLTF	TGTGCCAGCAGCTTAGCGTTTGGAAGTCAGCCCTCTGGGGCCAACGTCCTGACTTTC
TRBV7-3	TRBJ1-2	TRBD1	many	CASSLGQGARFDYGYTF	TGTGCCAGCAGCTTAGGGCAGGGGGCGCGTTTTGACTATGGCTACACCTTC